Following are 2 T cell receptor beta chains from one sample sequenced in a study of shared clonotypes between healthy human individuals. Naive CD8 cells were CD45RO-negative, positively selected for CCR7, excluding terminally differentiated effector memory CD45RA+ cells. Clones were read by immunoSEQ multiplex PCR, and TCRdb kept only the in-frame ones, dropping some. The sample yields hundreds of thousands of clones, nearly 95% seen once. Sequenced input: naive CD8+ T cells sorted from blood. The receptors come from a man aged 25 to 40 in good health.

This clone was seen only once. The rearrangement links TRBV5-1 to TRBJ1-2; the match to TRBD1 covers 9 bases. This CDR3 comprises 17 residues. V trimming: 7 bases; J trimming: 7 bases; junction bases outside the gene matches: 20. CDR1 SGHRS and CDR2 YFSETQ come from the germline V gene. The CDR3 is CASHLEGIGTGGGGYTF. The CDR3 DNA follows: TGCGCCAGCCACCTCGAGGGAATCGGAACAGGGGGCGGTGGCTACACCTTC. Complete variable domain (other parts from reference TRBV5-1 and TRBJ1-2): KAGVTQTPRYLIKTRGQQVTLSCSPISGHRSVSWYQQTPGQGLQFLFEYFSETQRNKGNFPGRFSGRQFSNSRSEMNVSTLELGDSALYLCASHLEGIGTGGGGYTFGSGTRLTVV.

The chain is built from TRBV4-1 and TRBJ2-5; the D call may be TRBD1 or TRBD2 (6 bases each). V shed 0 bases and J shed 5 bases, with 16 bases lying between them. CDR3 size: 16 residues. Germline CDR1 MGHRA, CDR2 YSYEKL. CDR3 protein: CASSQDSWGAWETQYF. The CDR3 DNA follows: TGCGCCAGCAGCCAAGACTCGTGGGGGGCGTGGGAGACCCAGTACTTC.